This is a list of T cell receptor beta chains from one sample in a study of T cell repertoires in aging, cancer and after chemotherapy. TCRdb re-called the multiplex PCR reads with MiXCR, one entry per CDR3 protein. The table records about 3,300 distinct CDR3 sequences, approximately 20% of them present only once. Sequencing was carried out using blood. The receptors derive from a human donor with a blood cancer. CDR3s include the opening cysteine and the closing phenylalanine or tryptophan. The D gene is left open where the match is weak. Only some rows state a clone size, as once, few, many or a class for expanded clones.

TGTGCCAGTAGTGGCCTAGCGGGGGGTTGGAACACCGGGGAGCTGTTTTTT CASSGLAGGWNTGELFF TRBD2 TRBJ2-2 TRBV19 .
TGTGCCAGCAGTTTAAGAAGGTGGCACACTGAAGCTTTCTTT CASSLRRWHTEAFF . TRBJ1-1 TRBV12-3/TRBV12-4 medium-sized
TGCAGTGCTAGAGCCCCTCCAGGGACAGGGGATAATTCACCCCTCCACTTT CSARAPPGTGDNSPLHF TRBD1 TRBJ1-6 TRBV20-1 few
TGTGCCAGCAGCCGCTCTCGGGGTGGGCTCAATGAGCAGTTCTTC CASSRSRGGLNEQFF . TRBJ2-1 TRBV14 .
TGTGCCAGTAGTCCCGGACATGGGAGCTCTGGGGCCAACGTCCTGACTTTC CASSPGHGSSGANVLTF . TRBJ2-6 TRBV19 medium-sized
TGTGCCATCTCGATCCAGGGGCTCTCTGGAGACACCATATATTTT CAISIQGLSGDTIYF . TRBJ1-3 TRBV5-4 .
TGTGCCAGCAGCTTAGGGGATCTCTCTGGAAACACCATATATTTT CASSLGDLSGNTIYF . TRBJ1-3 TRBV7-9 few
TGTGCCAGCAGCAAAACCGGGACCCACAATGAGCAGTTCTTC CASSKTGTHNEQFF . TRBJ2-1 TRBV21-1 few
TGCAGCGGCAATGACAGGGTTGGCACTGAAGCTTTCTTT CSGNDRVGTEAFF TRBD1 TRBJ1-1 TRBV29-1 large
TGTGCCAGCATCGCGACTAGCGGGGTTACTGAGCAGTTCTTC CASIATSGVTEQFF TRBD2 TRBJ2-1 TRBV6-1 medium-sized
TGCAGTGGATCGATGCGTAACGAGCAGTACTTC CSGSMRNEQYF . TRBJ2-7 TRBV20-1 medium-sized
TGTGCCAGTAGTGGGACAGGGGCGATCTACACCTTC CASSGTGAIYTF TRBD1 TRBJ1-2 TRBV19 medium-sized
TGTGCCAGCAGTGAACAATTGGGGCGGACTGAAGCTTTCTTT CASSEQLGRTEAFF . TRBJ1-1 TRBV6-1 .
TGCGCCAGCAGCCCGCCAACAGGGAACGAGCAGTACTTC CASSPPTGNEQYF . TRBJ2-7 TRBV4-1 .
TGTGCCAGCAGCCCACCTACAGGGTTGAGCGAGCAGTACTTC CASSPPTGLSEQYF . TRBJ2-7 TRBV6-5 medium-sized
TGTGCCAGCAGCTTTGCCCGGTCTAGCGGCAATGAGCAGTTCTTC CASSFARSSGNEQFF TRBD2 TRBJ2-1 TRBV7-6 medium-sized
TGTGCCTGGAGTGTACTACAGGGCCGCGGCTACACCTTC CAWSVLQGRGYTF . TRBJ1-2 TRBV30 medium-sized
TGTGCCAGCAGCTTGCTCTCGGGTGCGGACAATGAGCAGTTCTTC CASSLLSGADNEQFF . TRBJ2-1 TRBV5-4 medium-sized
TGTGCCAGCAGCTCATCGGGACAGACGTATGGCTACACCTTC CASSSSGQTYGYTF TRBD1 TRBJ1-2 TRBV7-9 .
TGTGCCAGCACCGCGACAGGGGGCGGACTGAACACTGAAGCTTTCTTT CASTATGGGLNTEAFF TRBD1 TRBJ1-1 TRBV12-3/TRBV12-4 few
TGTGCCAGTACCGCGGGACAGACAGCCTCCTACAATGAGCAGTTCTTC CASTAGQTASYNEQFF . TRBJ2-1 TRBV19 medium-sized
TGTGCCAGCAGCCGGGGACGGGAGCACTACAATGAGCAGTTCTTC CASSRGREHYNEQFF . TRBJ2-1 TRBV11-3 few
TGTGCCAGCAGCTTAATAGGGAATGGCTACACCTTC CASSLIGNGYTF . TRBJ1-2 TRBV7-9 few
TGTGCCACCAGCAGGGAGCTAGAAGCTTTCTTT CATSRELEAFF . TRBJ1-1 TRBV15 medium-sized
TGCAGTGCTAGCTTTGACGGTGAAAAACTGTTTTTT CSASFDGEKLFF . TRBJ1-4 TRBV20-1 medium-sized
TGCGCCAGCAGGGAAGGACTAGCGGGGTACGATGAGCAGTTCTTC CASREGLAGYDEQFF TRBD2 TRBJ2-1 TRBV5-1 .
TGTGCCAGCAGTGCGGGGCTCTCTTCGGAGCAGTACTTC CASSAGLSSEQYF . TRBJ2-7 TRBV27 medium-sized
TGTGCCAGTAGTGGGACAGGGCAGAGGAAGCGGCATGGCTACACCTTC CASSGTGQRKRHGYTF TRBD1 TRBJ1-2 TRBV19 .
TGTGCCAGCAGTTACTCAAATTCTAGACCCGGCCAATATGGCTACACCTTC CASSYSNSRPGQYGYTF . TRBJ1-2 TRBV6-5 medium-sized
TGTGCCAGTAGTTGGAACAGGGAGGGTTTTCAGCCCCAGCATTTT CASSWNREGFQPQHF . TRBJ1-5 TRBV19 medium-sized
TGTGCCAGTAGTCCATGGACAGGGCCCGGGGCCAACGTCCTGACTTTC CASSPWTGPGANVLTF TRBD1 TRBJ2-6 TRBV19 medium-sized
TGTGCCAGCATGAAGGGGGCAGGCGACTCCTACGAGCAGTACTTC CASMKGAGDSYEQYF TRBD1 TRBJ2-7 TRBV6-1 .
TGTGCCAGTAGTACTAGGAACTTAGGGAACTATGGCTACACCTTC CASSTRNLGNYGYTF . TRBJ1-2 TRBV19 medium-sized
TGCGCCAGCAGTGATGGACTAGGGAGTGAGCAGTTCTTC CASSDGLGSEQFF TRBD2 TRBJ2-1 TRBV10-1 few
TGTGCCAGCAGCATAACAGGGGTGAACACTGAAGCTTTCTTT CASSITGVNTEAFF TRBD1 TRBJ1-1 TRBV11-3 .
TGCAGTGCTACCGGTTGGGGTACCGGGGAGCTGTTTTTT CSATGWGTGELFF . TRBJ2-2 TRBV20-1 medium-sized
TGTGCCAGCACCGCGGGACAAAACATTCAGTACTTC CASTAGQNIQYF . TRBJ2-4 TRBV12-3/TRBV12-4 large
TGTGCCAGCAGCCACCGGACCCCGAGCAATCAGCCCCAGCATTTT CASSHRTPSNQPQHF . TRBJ1-5 TRBV5-6 medium-sized